Given below is one T cell receptor (beta chain) in context. This sample stems from a study of blood T cell repertoires in COVID-19. Study-wide context: PBMCs, B-cell-depleted T cells, or T cells were the source of the cDNA or gDNA that made up the material.

V was clipped by 9 bases and J by 1 base, with 13 bases between them. CDR1 and CDR2 (germline): LNHDA, SQIVND (reference sequence). The CDR3 contains 15 residues. Profiled with immunoSEQ multiplex PCR; TCRdb holds only in-frame clones, not every one. The table shows around 60,000 clones, with about 83% occurring only once. The receptor comes from a man aged 50 to 60 with COVID-19, enrolled during active disease. The genes are TRBV19 and TRBJ2-6; TRBD2 is a possible D gene (6 bases). Input material: peripheral blood. CDR3 DNA sequence: TGTGCCAGCCTCCTTCGGGGGTCTGGGGCCAACGTCCTGACTTTC. This translates into CASLLRGSGANVLTF.